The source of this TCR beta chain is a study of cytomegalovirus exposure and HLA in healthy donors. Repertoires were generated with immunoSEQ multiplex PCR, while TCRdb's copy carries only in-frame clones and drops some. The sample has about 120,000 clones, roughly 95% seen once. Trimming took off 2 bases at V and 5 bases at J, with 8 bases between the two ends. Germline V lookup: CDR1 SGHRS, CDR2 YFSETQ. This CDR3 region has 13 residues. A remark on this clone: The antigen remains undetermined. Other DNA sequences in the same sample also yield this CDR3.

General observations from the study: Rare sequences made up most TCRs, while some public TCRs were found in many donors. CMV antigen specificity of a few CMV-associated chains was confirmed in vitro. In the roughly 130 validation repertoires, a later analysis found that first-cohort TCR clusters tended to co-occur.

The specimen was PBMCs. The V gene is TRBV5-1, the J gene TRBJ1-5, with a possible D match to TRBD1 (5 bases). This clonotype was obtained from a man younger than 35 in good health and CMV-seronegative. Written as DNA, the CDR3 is TGCGCCAGCAGCTTTTGGGGGGATCAGCCCCAGCATTTT. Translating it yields CASSFWGDQPQHF.